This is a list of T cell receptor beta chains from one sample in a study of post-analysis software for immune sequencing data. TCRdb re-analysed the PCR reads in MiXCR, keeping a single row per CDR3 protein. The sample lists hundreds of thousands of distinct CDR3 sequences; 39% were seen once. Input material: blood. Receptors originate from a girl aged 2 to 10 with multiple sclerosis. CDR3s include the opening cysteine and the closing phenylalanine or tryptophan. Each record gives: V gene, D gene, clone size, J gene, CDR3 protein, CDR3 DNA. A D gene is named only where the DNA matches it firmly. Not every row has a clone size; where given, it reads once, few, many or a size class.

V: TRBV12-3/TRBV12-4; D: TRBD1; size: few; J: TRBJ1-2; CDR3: CASTLGTVNYGYTF; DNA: TGTGCCAGCACCCTCGGGACAGTGAACTATGGCTACACCTTC
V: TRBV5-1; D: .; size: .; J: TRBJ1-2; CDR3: CASSLALDTVYGYTF; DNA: TGCGCCAGCAGCTTGGCCTTGGACACCGTCTATGGCTACACCTTC
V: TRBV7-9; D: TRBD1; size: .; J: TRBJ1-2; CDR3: CASSLAPDRDYGYTF; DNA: TGTGCCAGCAGCTTAGCGCCCGACAGGGACTATGGCTACACCTTC
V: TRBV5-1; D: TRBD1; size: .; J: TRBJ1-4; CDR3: CASSDRGGVKLFF; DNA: TGCGCCAGCAGCGATAGAGGGGGCGTAAAACTGTTTTTT
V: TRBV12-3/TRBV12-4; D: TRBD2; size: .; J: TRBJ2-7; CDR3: CASSLGLAGQYF; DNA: TGTGCCAGCAGTTTAGGGTTAGCGGGACAGTACTTC
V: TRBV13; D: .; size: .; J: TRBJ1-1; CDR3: CASSLMVQENTEAFF; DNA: TGTGCCAGCAGCCTGATGGTACAGGAGAACACTGAAGCTTTCTTT
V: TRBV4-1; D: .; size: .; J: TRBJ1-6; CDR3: CASSQSRSPLHF; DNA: TGCGCCAGCAGCCAGAGTCGGTCACCCCTCCACTTT
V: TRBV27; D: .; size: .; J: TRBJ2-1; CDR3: CASSLSRVGSYNEQFF; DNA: TGTGCCAGCAGTTTAAGCCGAGTGGGCTCCTACAATGAGCAGTTCTTC
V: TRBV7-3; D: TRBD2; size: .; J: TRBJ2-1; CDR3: CASSKANPGLVNEQFF; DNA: TGTGCCAGCAGCAAAGCAAACCCGGGACTAGTCAATGAGCAGTTCTTC
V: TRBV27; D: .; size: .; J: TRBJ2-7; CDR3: CASKDQGNPYEQYF; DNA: TGTGCCAGCAAAGACCAGGGCAACCCCTACGAGCAGTACTTC
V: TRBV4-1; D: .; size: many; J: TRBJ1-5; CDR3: CASSQDSNQPQHF; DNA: TGCGCCAGCAGCCAGGACAGCAATCAGCCCCAGCATTTT
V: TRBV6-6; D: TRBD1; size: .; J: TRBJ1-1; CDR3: CASNKGAMNTEAFF; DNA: TGTGCCAGCAATAAGGGGGCGATGAACACTGAAGCTTTCTTT
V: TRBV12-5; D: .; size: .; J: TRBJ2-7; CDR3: CASEKTLYEQYF; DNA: TGTGCTAGTGAAAAAACGCTGTACGAGCAGTACTTC
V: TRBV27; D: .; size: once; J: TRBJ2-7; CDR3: CASSLEGTYEQYF; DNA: TGTGCCAGCAGCCTAGAGGGGACCTACGAGCAGTACTTC
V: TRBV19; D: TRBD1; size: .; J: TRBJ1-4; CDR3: CASNGDRRGEKLFF; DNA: TGTGCCAGCAACGGGGACAGACGAGGGGAAAAACTGTTTTTT
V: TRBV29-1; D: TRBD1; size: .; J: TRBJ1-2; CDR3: CSADRGRQDYGYTF; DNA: TGCAGCGCCGACAGGGGCAGGCAAGATTATGGCTACACCTTC
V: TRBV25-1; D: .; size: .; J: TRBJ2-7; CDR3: CTSSEDGYEQYF; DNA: TGTACCAGCAGTGAGGACGGGTACGAGCAGTACTTC
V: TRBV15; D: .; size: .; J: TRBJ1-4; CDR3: CATSRDRDRLASEKLFF; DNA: TGTGCCACCAGCAGAGATCGTGACAGATTGGCTAGTGAAAAACTGTTTTTT
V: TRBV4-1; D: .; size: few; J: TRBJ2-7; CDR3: CASSWDRTYEQYF; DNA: TGCGCTAGTTCGTGGGACCGTACCTACGAGCAGTACTTC
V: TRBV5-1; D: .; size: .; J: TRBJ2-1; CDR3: CASSLDPTGKVYNEQFF; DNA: TGCGCCAGCAGCTTGGATCCAACAGGGAAGGTCTACAATGAGCAGTTCTTC
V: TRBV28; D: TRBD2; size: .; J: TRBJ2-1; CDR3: CASTSTAGGRDEQFF; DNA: TGTGCCAGCACCTCGACAGCGGGGGGCAGGGATGAGCAGTTCTTC
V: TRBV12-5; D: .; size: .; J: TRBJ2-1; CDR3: CASGLPPYNEQFF; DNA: TGTGCTAGTGGTTTGCCCCCCTACAATGAGCAGTTCTTC
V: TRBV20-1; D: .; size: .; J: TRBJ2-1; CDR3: CSASAGPGNEQFF; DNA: TGCAGTGCTAGTGCGGGACCTGGGAATGAGCAGTTCTTC
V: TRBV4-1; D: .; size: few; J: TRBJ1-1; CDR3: CASSQGWEGLNTEAFF; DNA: TGCGCCAGCAGCCAAGGTTGGGAAGGGTTGAACACTGAAGCTTTCTTT
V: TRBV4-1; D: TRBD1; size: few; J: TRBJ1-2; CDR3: CASSQGQNGYTF; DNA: TGCGCCAGCAGCCAGGGACAGAATGGCTACACCTTC
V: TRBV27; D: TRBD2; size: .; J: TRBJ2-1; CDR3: CASRPGLEAYEQFF; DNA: TGTGCCAGCAGACCGGGACTAGAAGCATATGAGCAGTTCTTC
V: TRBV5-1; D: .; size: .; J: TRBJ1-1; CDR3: CASNPGAFF; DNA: TGCGCCAGCAACCCTGGGGCTTTCTTT
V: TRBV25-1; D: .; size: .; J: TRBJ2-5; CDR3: CASSEEGTQYF; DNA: TGTGCCAGCAGTGAAGAGGGGACCCAGTACTTC
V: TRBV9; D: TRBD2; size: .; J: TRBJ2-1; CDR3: CASSVSGTSYNEQFF; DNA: TGTGCCAGCAGCGTAAGCGGGACCTCCTACAATGAGCAGTTCTTC
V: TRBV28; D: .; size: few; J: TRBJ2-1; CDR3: CASSLGAGRSYNEQFF; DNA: TGTGCCAGCAGTTTGGGGGCGGGGAGGTCCTACAATGAGCAGTTCTTC
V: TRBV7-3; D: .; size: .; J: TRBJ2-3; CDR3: CASSLRRGTDTQYF; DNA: TGTGCCAGCAGCTTAAGGCGCGGCACAGATACGCAGTATTTT
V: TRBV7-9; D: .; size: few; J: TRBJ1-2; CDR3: CASSGPHYGYTF; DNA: TGTGCCAGCAGCGGCCCGCACTATGGCTACACCTTC
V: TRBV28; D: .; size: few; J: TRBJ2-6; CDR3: CASSLYRRGPGANVLTF; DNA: TGTGCCAGCAGTTTATACCGGAGGGGGCCTGGGGCCAACGTCCTGACTTTC
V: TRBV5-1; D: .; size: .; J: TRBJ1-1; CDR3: CASSLGLADWLAFF; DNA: TGCGCCAGCAGCTTGGGGCTGGCCGATTGGCTGGCTTTCTTT
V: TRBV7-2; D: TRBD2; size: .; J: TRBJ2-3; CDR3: CASTPGLAGDDTQYF; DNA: TGTGCCAGCACCCCAGGCCTAGCGGGAGACGATACGCAGTATTTT
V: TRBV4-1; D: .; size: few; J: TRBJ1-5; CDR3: CASSQAPGTSNQPQHF; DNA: TGCGCCAGCAGCCAAGCCCCAGGGACCTCCAATCAGCCCCAGCATTTT
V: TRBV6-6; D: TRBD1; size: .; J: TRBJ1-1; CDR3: CASSYTRQGAFF; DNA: TGTGCCAGCAGTTACACCAGACAGGGAGCTTTCTTT
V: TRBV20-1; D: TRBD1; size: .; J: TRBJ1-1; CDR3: CSAGHQGATEAFF; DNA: TGCAGTGCTGGACATCAGGGGGCGACTGAAGCTTTCTTT
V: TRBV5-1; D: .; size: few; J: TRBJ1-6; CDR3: CASSFGSGENSPLHF; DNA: TGCGCCAGCAGCTTCGGGTCAGGGGAAAATTCACCCCTCCACTTT
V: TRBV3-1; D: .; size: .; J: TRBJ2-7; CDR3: CASSQEWAPVYEQYF; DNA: TGTGCCAGCAGCCAAGAGTGGGCACCGGTCTACGAGCAGTACTTC
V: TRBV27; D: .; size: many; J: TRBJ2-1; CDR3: CASSLRTSWGQFF; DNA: TGTGCCAGCAGTTTAAGGACATCCTGGGGGCAGTTCTTC
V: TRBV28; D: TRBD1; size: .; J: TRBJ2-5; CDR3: CASSLDTPGQEQETQYF; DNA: TGTGCCAGCAGTCTTGATACCCCGGGACAGGAGCAAGAGACCCAGTACTTC
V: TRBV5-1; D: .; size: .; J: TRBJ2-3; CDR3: CASMRTGDTQYF; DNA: TGCGCCAGCATGAGAACTGGAGATACGCAGTATTTT
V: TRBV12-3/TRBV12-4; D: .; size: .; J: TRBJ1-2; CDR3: CASSLTPGDGYTF; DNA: TGTGCCAGCAGCCTAACACCCGGCGATGGCTACACCTTC
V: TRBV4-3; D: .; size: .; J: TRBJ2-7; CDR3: CASSQDSPGTLVPYEQYF; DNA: TGCGCCAGCAGCCAAGATAGCCCCGGGACACTAGTCCCCTACGAGCAGTACTTC
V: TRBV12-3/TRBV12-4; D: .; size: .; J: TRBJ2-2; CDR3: CASSSLRQNEGLFF; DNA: TGTGCCAGCAGTTCTCTCCGCCAAAACGAAGGGCTGTTTTTT
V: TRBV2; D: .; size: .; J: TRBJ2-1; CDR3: CASSDTEVRFF; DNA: TGTGCCAGCAGTGATACGGAAGTGCGGTTCTTC
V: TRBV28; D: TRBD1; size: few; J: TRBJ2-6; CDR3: CASRASLTGGSSGANVLTF; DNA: TGTGCCAGCAGAGCCAGCCTGACAGGGGGTTCCTCTGGGGCCAACGTCCTGACTTTC
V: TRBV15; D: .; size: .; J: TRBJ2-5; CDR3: CATSRDRSSLGETQYF; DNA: TGTGCCACCAGCAGAGATAGGTCCAGTCTTGGCGAGACCCAGTACTTC
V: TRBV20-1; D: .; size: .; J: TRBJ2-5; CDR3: CSAPPGGQETQYF; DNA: TGCAGTGCGCCCCCCGGGGGCCAAGAGACCCAGTACTTC
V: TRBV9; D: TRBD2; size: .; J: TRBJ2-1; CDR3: CASSANLRGTSGVNEQFF; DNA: TGTGCCAGCAGCGCGAACCTGCGGGGGACTAGCGGAGTCAATGAGCAGTTCTTC
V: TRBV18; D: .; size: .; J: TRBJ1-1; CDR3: CASSPLGIHTEAFF; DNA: TGTGCCAGCTCACCACTCGGGATTCACACTGAAGCTTTCTTT
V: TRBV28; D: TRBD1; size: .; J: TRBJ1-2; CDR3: CASSPPNRGLHGYTF; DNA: TGTGCCAGCAGCCCCCCAAACAGGGGGCTGCATGGCTACACCTTC